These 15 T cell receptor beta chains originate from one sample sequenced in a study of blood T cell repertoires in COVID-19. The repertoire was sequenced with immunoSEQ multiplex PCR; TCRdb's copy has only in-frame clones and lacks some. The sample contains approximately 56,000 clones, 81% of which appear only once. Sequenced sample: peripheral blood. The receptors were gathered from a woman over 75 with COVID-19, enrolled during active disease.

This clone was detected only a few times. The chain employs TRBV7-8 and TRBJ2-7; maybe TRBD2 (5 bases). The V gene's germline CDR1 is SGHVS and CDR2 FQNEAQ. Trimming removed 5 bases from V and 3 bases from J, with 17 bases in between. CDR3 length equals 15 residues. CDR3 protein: CASSTNPNRDYEQYF. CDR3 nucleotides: TGTGCCAGCAGCACTAACCCGAACCGGGACTACGAGCAGTACTTC.

The CDR3 DNA follows: TGTGCCAGCAGTTTTACAGGGCTGGGAACTGAAGCTTTCTTT. It yields the protein CASSFTGLGTEAFF. The chain joins TRBV7-3 to TRBJ1-1, with D perhaps matching TRBD1 (6 bases). This CDR3 region has 14 residues. In germline, CDR1 is SGHTA, CDR2 FQGTGA. Trimming took 6 bases from V and 5 from J, leaving 16 bases between them.

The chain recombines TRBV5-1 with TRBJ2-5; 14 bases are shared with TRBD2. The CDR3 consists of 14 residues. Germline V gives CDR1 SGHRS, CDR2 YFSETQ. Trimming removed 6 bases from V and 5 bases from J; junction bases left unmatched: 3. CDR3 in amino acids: CASNRLAGGETQYF. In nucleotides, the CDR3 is TGCGCCAGCAATCGACTAGCGGGAGGGGAGACCCAGTACTTC.

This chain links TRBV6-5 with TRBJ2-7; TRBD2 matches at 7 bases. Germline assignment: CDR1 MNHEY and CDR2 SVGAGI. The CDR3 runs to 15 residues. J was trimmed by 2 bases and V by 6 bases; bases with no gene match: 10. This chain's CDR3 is CASSQHGGGTYEQYF. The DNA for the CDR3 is TGTGCCAGCAGCCAACACGGGGGAGGGACCTACGAGCAGTACTTC.

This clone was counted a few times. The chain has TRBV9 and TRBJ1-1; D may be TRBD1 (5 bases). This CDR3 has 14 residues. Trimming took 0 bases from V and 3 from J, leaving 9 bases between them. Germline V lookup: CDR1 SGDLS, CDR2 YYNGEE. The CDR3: CASSVGGEDTEAFF. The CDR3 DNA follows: TGTGCCAGCAGCGTAGGGGGGGAGGACACTGAAGCTTTCTTT. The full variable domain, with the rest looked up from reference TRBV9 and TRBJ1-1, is DSGVTQTPKHLITATGQRVTLRCSPRSGDLSVYWYQQSLDQGLQFLIQYYNGEERAKGNILERFSAQQFPDLHSELNLSSLELGDSALYFCASSVGGEDTEAFFGQGTRLTVV.

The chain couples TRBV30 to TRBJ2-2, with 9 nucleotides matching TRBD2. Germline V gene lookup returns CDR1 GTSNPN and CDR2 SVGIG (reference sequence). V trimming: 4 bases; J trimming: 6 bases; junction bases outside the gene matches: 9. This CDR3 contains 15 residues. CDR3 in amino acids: CAWTRGGAPAGELFF. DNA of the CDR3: TGTGCCTGGACGCGGGGGGGCGCCCCGGCCGGGGAGCTGTTTTTT.

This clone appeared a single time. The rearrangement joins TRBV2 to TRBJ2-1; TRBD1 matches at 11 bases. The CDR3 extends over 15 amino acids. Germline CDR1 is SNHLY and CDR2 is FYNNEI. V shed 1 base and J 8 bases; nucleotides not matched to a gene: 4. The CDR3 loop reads CASSEEGQGVYEQFF. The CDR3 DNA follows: TGTGCCAGCAGTGAAGAGGGACAGGGGGTTTATGAGCAGTTCTTC. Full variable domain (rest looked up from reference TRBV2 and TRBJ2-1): EPEVTQTPSHQVTQMGQEVILRCVPISNHLYFYWYRQILGQKVEFLVSFYNNEISEKSEIFDDQFSVERPDGSNFTLKIRSTKLEDSAMYFCASSEEGQGVYEQFFGPGTRLTVL.

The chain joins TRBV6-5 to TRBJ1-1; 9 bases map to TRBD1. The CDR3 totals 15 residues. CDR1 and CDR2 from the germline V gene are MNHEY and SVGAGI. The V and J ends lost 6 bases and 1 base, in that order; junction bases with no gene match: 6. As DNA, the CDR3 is TGTGCCAGCAGGGGACAGGGAACTTGGAACACTGAAGCTTTCTTT. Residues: CASRGQGTWNTEAFF.

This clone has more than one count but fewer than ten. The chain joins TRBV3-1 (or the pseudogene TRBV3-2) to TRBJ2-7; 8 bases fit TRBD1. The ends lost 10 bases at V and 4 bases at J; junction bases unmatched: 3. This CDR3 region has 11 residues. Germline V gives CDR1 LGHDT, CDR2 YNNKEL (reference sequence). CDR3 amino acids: CATQGVYEQYF. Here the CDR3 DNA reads TGTGCCACACAGGGGGTTTACGAGCAGTACTTC.

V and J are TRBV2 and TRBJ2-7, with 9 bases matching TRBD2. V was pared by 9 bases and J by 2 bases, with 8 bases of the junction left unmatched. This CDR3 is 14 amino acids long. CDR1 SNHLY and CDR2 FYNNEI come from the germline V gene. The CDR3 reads CASKQAGGTYEQYF. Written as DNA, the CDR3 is TGTGCCAGTAAACAAGCGGGAGGCACCTACGAGCAGTACTTC.

As DNA, the CDR3 is TGCGCCAGCAGCCAAGTGGGCGTACTGGCTTCCGCTGCCTATGGCTACACCTTC. Translated, it gives CASSQVGVLASAAYGYTF. V and J are TRBV4-1 and TRBJ1-2, with D hard to call. V gave up 1 base and J gave up 4 bases, with 22 bases separating them. This CDR3 has 18 amino acids. CDR1 and CDR2 (germline): MGHRA, YSYEKL.

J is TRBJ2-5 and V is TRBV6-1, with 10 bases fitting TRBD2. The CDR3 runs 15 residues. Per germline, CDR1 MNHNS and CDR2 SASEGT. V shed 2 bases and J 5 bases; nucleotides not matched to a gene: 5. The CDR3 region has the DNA TGTGCCAGCAGTGAACTAGCGGGAGTTGTCGAGACCCAGTACTTC. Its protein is CASSELAGVVETQYF.

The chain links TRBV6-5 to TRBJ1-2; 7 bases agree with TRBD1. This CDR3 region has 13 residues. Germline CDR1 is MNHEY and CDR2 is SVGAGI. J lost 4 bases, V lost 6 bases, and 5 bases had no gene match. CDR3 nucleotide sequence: TGTGCCAGCAGGGAGACAGGGACCTATGGCTACACCTTC. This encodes CASRETGTYGYTF.

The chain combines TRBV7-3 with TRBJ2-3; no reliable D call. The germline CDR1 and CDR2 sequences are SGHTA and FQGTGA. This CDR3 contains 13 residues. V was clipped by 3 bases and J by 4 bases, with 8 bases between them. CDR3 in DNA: TGTGCCAGCAGCTTGGTAGCTCCAGATACGCAGTATTTT. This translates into CASSLVAPDTQYF.

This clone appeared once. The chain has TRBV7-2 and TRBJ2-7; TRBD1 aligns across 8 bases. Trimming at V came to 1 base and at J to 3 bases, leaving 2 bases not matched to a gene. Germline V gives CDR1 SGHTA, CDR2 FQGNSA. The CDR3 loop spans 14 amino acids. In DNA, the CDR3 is TGTGCCAGCAGCTTAGAACAGGGGGGCTACGAGCAGTACTTC. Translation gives CASSLEQGGYEQYF.